This TCR beta chain was retrieved from a study of control samples from healthy donors and cancer patients. CDR3 size: 16 residues. Trimming removed 3 bases from V and 7 bases from J, with 17 bases in between. Germline assignment: CDR1 SGHRS and CDR2 YFSETQ. TCRdb keeps only in-frame clones here, not all; method: immunoSEQ multiplex PCR. The repertoire consists of around 41,000 clones, with about 86% occurring once and the leading ten covering roughly 21%. This clonotype was obtained from a woman between 55 and 75 years old with lung cancer. The chain joins TRBV5-1 to TRBJ1-6; D ambiguous. The specimen was PBMCs. CDR3 residues: CASSSQTGTLNSPLHF. The CDR3 nucleotides are TGCGCCAGCAGCTCACAAACGGGAACCTTGAATTCACCCCTCCACTTT. Using reference TRBV5-1 and TRBJ1-6 for the parts outside the CDR3, the full variable domain is KAGVTQTPRYLIKTRGQQVTLSCSPISGHRSVSWYQQTPGQGLQFLFEYFSETQRNKGNFPGRFSGRQFSNSRSEMNVSTLELGDSALYLCASSSQTGTLNSPLHFGNGTRLTVT.